A single sample is the source of the 14 T cell receptor beta chains below, sequenced in a study of T-cell reconstitution after alpha-beta-depleted transplantation in children. As it was prepared, the TCRbeta library received unique molecular identifiers. Each CDR3 protein gets one entry after TCRdb re-called the PCR reads with MiXCR. In the table there are some 500,000 distinct CDR3 sequences, 15% to 20% of which are singletons. The specimen was PBMCs from the stem cell graft donor, collected from the stem cell graft. These TCRs come from a human donor who donated a stem cell graft to a child with acute lymphoblastic leukemia.

This chain connects TRBV25-1 to TRBJ2-1; either TRBD1 or TRBD2 may fit D (5 bases each). Germline CDR1 MGHDK, CDR2 SYGVNS. Trimming shortened V by 7 bases and J by 8 bases, and 18 bases separated the two germline ends. The CDR3 is made up of 14 amino acids. The CDR3 is CASTGSQRRHEQFF. The CDR3, as DNA: TGTGCCAGCACAGGGAGCCAGCGCCGGCATGAGCAGTTCTTC.

The chain employs TRBV5-1 and TRBJ2-3; unclear D gene. The CDR3 runs to 14 residues. The germline gives CDR1 SGHRS, CDR2 YFSETQ. The V and J ends lost 3 bases and 2 bases respectively, with 10 bases between them. Written as DNA, the CDR3 is TGCGCCAGCAGCTCTCGTGGCTTCACAGATACGCAGTATTTT. The encoded protein is CASSSRGFTDTQYF.

This clonotype was found a few times. The J gene is TRBJ2-3, the V gene TRBV5-1; 11 bases match TRBD2. Germline trimming cut 7 bases from V and 1 base from J; bases unmatched to any gene: 20. CDR1 SGHRS and CDR2 YFSETQ come from the germline V gene. The CDR3 totals 20 residues. CDR3 DNA sequence: TGCGCCAGCCAATTGGAGCCGGGACTAGCGGTTCTAGAGCGCACAGATACGCAGTATTTT. Its translation: CASQLEPGLAVLERTDTQYF.

This clonotype has just a few counts. The V and J genes are TRBV5-1 and TRBJ2-2, with 7 bases identical to TRBD1. The CDR3 is 17 amino acids. From germline, CDR1 is SGHRS and CDR2 YFSETQ. The V segment lost 3 bases and the J segment 2 bases; nucleotides outside the gene matches: 10. As DNA, the CDR3 is TGCGCCAGCAGCTCTACAGGGGCCACGCTAAACACCGGGGAGCTGTTTTTT. It is translated as CASSSTGATLNTGELFF.

The J gene is TRBJ2-1, the V gene TRBV12-3 or TRBV12-4; 12 nucleotides align to TRBD1. V trimming: 5 bases; J trimming: 2 bases; junction bases outside the gene matches: 1. The CDR3 length is 15 residues. CDR3 amino acids: CASSGDRGPYNEQFF. The CDR3 region has the DNA TGTGCCAGCAGTGGGGACAGGGGGCCCTACAATGAGCAGTTCTTC.

This clonotype has more than one count but fewer than ten. This chain links TRBV4-2 with TRBJ2-7; D is uncertain. This CDR3 comprises 15 residues. Germline values: CDR1 LGHNA, CDR2 YNFKEQ. Between the trimmed V and J ends, which lost 1 base and 2 bases, there was a span of 12 bases. DNA for the CDR3: TGTGCCAGCAGCCAAGGGGCAGGAACGGCCTACGAGCAGTACTTC. It translates to CASSQGAGTAYEQYF.

The chain carries TRBV7-2 and TRBJ1-6; D possibly corresponds to TRBD1 (5 bases). Per the germline V gene, CDR1 is SGHTA and CDR2 is FQGNSA. The CDR3 is 15 amino acids. V was cut by 5 bases and J by 7 bases, with 15 bases left in between. The chain's CDR3 is CASSPLAGENSPLHF. Here the CDR3 DNA reads TGTGCCAGCAGCCCCCTCGCGGGGGAGAATTCACCCCTCCACTTT.

The chain carries TRBV9 and TRBJ1-2, with 11 bases aligning to TRBD1. This CDR3 has 16 amino acids. V lost 4 bases and J lost 3; bases outside the gene matches: 8. Looked up from germline, CDR1 is SGDLS and CDR2 is YYNGEE. This CDR3 is CASSTRTGGADYGYTF. The CDR3 nucleotides read TGTGCCAGCAGCACCAGGACAGGGGGCGCCGACTATGGCTACACCTTC.

This clonotype appeared a few times. The V gene is TRBV6-2 or TRBV6-3, the J gene TRBJ2-7; the D is unclear. Trimming left V 3 bases short and J 2 bases short, with 8 bases between. This CDR3 is 13 amino acids long. Germline-derived CDR1 and CDR2 are MNHEY and SVGEGT. This CDR3 is CASSYAETYEQYF. The CDR3 DNA reads TGTGCCAGCAGTTATGCGGAAACCTACGAGCAGTACTTC.

This clonotype appeared a few times. Written as DNA, the CDR3 is TGCGCCAGCCCGCCCGGCCTAACTCCCTACGAGCAGTACTTC. Translation gives CASPPGLTPYEQYF. The rearrangement joins TRBV4-1 to TRBJ2-7; no clear D gene. CDR1 and CDR2 (germline): MGHRA, YSYEKL. Trimming cost V 8 bases and J 2 bases, with 16 bases left between them. The CDR3 is made up of 14 amino acids.

V usage is TRBV5-6 and J usage is TRBJ2-4; a possible D gene is TRBD1 (6 bases). The CDR3 runs to 14 residues. Germline V gene lookup returns CDR1 SGHDT and CDR2 YYEEEE. The V end was cut by 2 bases, the J end by 8 bases, with 14 bases between. The CDR3 protein is CASSLLQGRYIQYF. The CDR3 DNA sequence: TGTGCCAGCAGCTTATTGCAGGGGAGATACATTCAGTACTTC.

The chain joins TRBV5-1 to TRBJ2-2; D gene unclear. Germline CDR1 is SGHRS and CDR2 is YFSETQ. The CDR3 loop spans 16 amino acids. V lost 0 bases, J lost 0 bases, and 9 bases lay in between. The CDR3 sequence is CASSLAISSNTGELFF. The CDR3 DNA sequence: TGCGCCAGCAGCTTGGCCATAAGCTCGAACACCGGGGAGCTGTTTTTT.

The table lists this clonotype with a few counts. The gene calls are TRBV5-1 and TRBJ1-4; D gene ambiguous. V gave up 3 bases and J gave up 6 bases, with 15 bases separating them. Germline assignment: CDR1 SGHRS and CDR2 YFSETQ. CDR3 length: 15 residues. The CDR3 region is CASSSALDGYEKLFF. The CDR3 coding sequence is TGCGCCAGCAGCTCCGCTCTTGACGGATATGAAAAACTGTTTTTT. The complete variable domain, with remaining parts taken from reference TRBV5-1 and TRBJ1-4, reads KAGVTQTPRYLIKTRGQQVTLSCSPISGHRSVSWYQQTPGQGLQFLFEYFSETQRNKGNFPGRFSGRQFSNSRSEMNVSTLELGDSALYLCASSSALDGYEKLFFGSGTQLSVL.

The chain carries TRBV2 and TRBJ2-5, with D maybe TRBD1 (5 bases). The CDR3 loop spans 16 amino acids. CDR1 and CDR2 from the germline V gene are SNHLY and FYNNEI. Trimming removed 3 bases from V and 0 bases from J, with 14 bases in between. CDR3 nucleotide sequence: TGTGCCAGCAGTGATCCGTTTAGGGGATACCAAGAGACCCAGTACTTC. Translated: CASSDPFRGYQETQYF.